This TCR beta chain was identified during a study of blood T cell repertoires in COVID-19. The assay was immunoSEQ multiplex PCR, and TCRdb's table has in-frame clones only and misses some. The table records 400,000 to 450,000 clones, around nine tenths of them present only once. The Seattle patients, enrolled during active infection, were followed longitudinally. Germline CDR1 LGHDT, CDR2 YNNKEL (reference sequence). Trimming left V 1 base short and J 4 bases short, with 8 bases between. The CDR3 loop spans 14 amino acids. This sequence joins TRBV3-1 (or the pseudogene TRBV3-2) and TRBJ2-1; D not certain. This receptor was identified in a young man with COVID-19, enrolled during active disease. The sequenced sample was peripheral blood. Here the CDR3 DNA reads TGTGCCAGCAGCCAAGTAAGAGGTTACAATGAGCAGTTCTTC. It specifies CASSQVRGYNEQFF.